The rows below give T cell receptor beta chains drawn from one sample of a study of T cells after yellow fever vaccination. TCRdb analysed the 5' RACE reads with MiXCR anew, one entry per CDR3 protein. The sample lists under 55,000 distinct CDR3 sequences, less than 8% occurring once. The specimen was CD8+ T cells not binding an NS4B(214-222) dextramer, sorted from PBMCs, collected roughly seven weeks after the first yellow fever vaccination. The receptor set was obtained from a man aged 18-30 years who received the YFV17D yellow fever vaccine. The CDR3 runs from the conserved cysteine through the conserved F or W. The D gene is left open where the match is weak. The size field is filled for only some rows; it gives once, few, many or a size class.

j_gene | d_gene | v_gene | abundance | CDR3aa | CDR3nt
TRBJ2-3 | TRBD1 | TRBV5-1 | . | CASSARGQASSDTQYF | TGCGCCAGCAGCGCGCGCGGACAGGCTTCTTCAGATACGCAGTATTTT
TRBJ2-3 | TRBD2 | TRBV5-1 | many | CASSLPLAGGRKDTQYF | TGCGCCAGCAGCCTCCCTCTAGCGGGGGGGCGCAAAGATACGCAGTATTTT
TRBJ2-1 | TRBD2 | TRBV6-5 | many | CASSPTSGGANEQFF | TGTGCCAGCAGCCCTACTAGCGGGGGGGCCAATGAGCAGTTCTTC
TRBJ2-1 | TRBD2 | TRBV5-1 | many | CASSLVPAGGPENEQFF | TGCGCCAGCAGCTTGGTCCCAGCGGGGGGGCCCGAGAATGAGCAGTTCTTC
TRBJ1-2 | . | TRBV6-1 | . | CASSGSRDLVKHGYTF | TGTGCCAGCAGTGGATCCCGGGACCTCGTTAAGCATGGCTACACCTTC
TRBJ2-3 | TRBD2 | TRBV6-4 | few | CASSPLGGSTDTQYF | TGTGCCAGCAGTCCCTTGGGGGGGAGCACAGATACGCAGTATTTT
TRBJ1-1 | TRBD1 | TRBV5-1 | . | CASSFLDRGDTEAFF | TGCGCCAGCAGCTTCCTGGACAGGGGGGACACTGAAGCTTTCTTT
TRBJ2-5 | TRBD2 | TRBV5-5 | few | CASSFYGGNQETQYF | TGTGCCAGCAGCTTCTACGGGGGGAACCAAGAGACCCAGTACTTC
TRBJ2-3 | TRBD2 | TRBV2 | many | CASMGPLGTSGGDLTDTQYF | TGTGCCAGCATGGGTCCACTCGGGACTAGCGGGGGGGACCTCACAGATACGCAGTATTTT
TRBJ2-5 | TRBD1 | TRBV24-1 | few | CATSDSGTGVQETQYF | TGTGCCACCAGTGATTCCGGGACAGGGGTCCAAGAGACCCAGTACTTC